This TCR beta chain was identified during a study of regulatory T cells in long-lasting Graves disease. Study information: Freshly diagnosed Graves' patients had used antithyroid drugs for under 3 months.

Combining iRepertoire HTBI primers with Arm-PCR of CDR3 regions, the authors built TCR beta libraries. Each CDR3 protein is one row after TCRdb ran MiXCR on the multiplex PCR reads. The sample has 350,000 to 450,000 distinct CDR3 sequences, roughly 15% seen once. The sample holds many counts of this clonotype. V lost 1 base and J lost 2, with 11 bases in between. This CDR3 comprises 15 residues. The germline CDR1 and CDR2 sequences are LNHDA and SQIVND (reference sequence). The time point was: newly diagnosed GD, antithyroid drugs for less than 3 months. Isolated PBMC RNA provided the starting material for the TCR library. In addition, the sample was reused for a study of T cells in Graves' hyperthyroidism and ophthalmopathy.

The sequence derives from a woman aged 35 to 49 with Graves disease. The chain has TRBV19 and TRBJ1-1; D call uncertain. This specimen consisted of peripheral blood mononuclear cells (PBMCs), obtained at new diagnosis, from a patient treated with antithyroid drugs. The CDR3, as DNA: TGTGCCAGTAGTATAGTTGGCTTCCTAAACACTGAAGCTTTCTTT. This sequence encodes CASSIVGFLNTEAFF.